Each of the 12 T cell receptor beta chains below was sequenced from the same sample in a study of blood T cell repertoires in COVID-19. Sequenced by immunoSEQ multiplex PCR; TCRdb stores in-frame clones only, minus some. The table lists around 240,000 clones, over 80% of them singletons. The source material was PBMCs or T cells enriched from blood (not recorded which). Receptors were obtained from a middle-aged man who had been exposed to COVID-19.

The chain joins TRBV6-5 to TRBJ1-1; D is possibly TRBD1 (5 bases). The CDR3 is 15 residues long. From germline, CDR1 is MNHEY and CDR2 SVGAGI. V lost 2 bases and J 0 bases, leaving 10 bases between the germline ends. CDR3 nucleotide sequence: TGTGCCAGCAGTTACCAGGGTACAATGAACACTGAAGCTTTCTTT. Translation gives CASSYQGTMNTEAFF.

V gene TRBV7-2 combines with J gene TRBJ2-1, with TRBD1 matching over 8 bases. Losses at the gene ends were 2 bases for V and 9 bases for J; bases not matched to a gene: 3. The CDR3 consists of 13 residues. CDR1 and CDR2 (germline): SGHTA, FQGNSA. In nucleotides, the CDR3 is TGTGCCAGCAGCTTACAGGGGGCCAGTGAGCAGTTCTTC. Amino acid sequence: CASSLQGASEQFF.

This sequence joins TRBV18 and TRBJ2-1; the D gene is possibly TRBD1 (5 bases). The CDR3 totals 13 residues. The ends were cut back, 5 bases at V and 10 bases at J, with 15 bases in the middle. Germline CDR1 KGHSH, CDR2 LQKENI. The CDR3 loop reads CASSTTTGGEQFF. DNA of the CDR3: TGTGCCAGCTCAACCACTACAGGTGGAGAGCAGTTCTTC.

This chain links TRBV7-3 with TRBJ2-1; 8 bases agree with TRBD1. Germline CDR1 is SGHTA and CDR2 is FQGTGA. CDR3 length: 14 amino acids. V lost 6 bases, J lost 4 bases, and 5 bases stayed unmatched. CDR3 bases: TGTGCCAGCAGTTACGGACAGGGTTACAATGAGCAGTTCTTC. Protein product: CASSYGQGYNEQFF.

This clone appeared a single time. The rearrangement joins TRBV7-3 to TRBJ2-1; 11 nucleotides line up with TRBD2. Trimming took 4 bases from V and 7 from J; bases not matched to a gene: 15. This CDR3 has 18 residues. Looked up from germline, CDR1 is SGHTA and CDR2 is FQGTGA. This chain's CDR3 is CASSSTPQLAGVKNEQFF. DNA for the CDR3: TGTGCCAGCAGCTCTACCCCCCAACTAGCGGGGGTCAAAAATGAGCAGTTCTTC.

This clone was observed once. V gene TRBV25-1 combines with J gene TRBJ1-2; tentatively, D is TRBD1 (6 bases). The CDR3 loop spans 16 amino acids. Germline V gene lookup returns CDR1 MGHDK and CDR2 SYGVNS. V was shortened by 0 bases and J by 4 bases, with 15 bases between the two germline ends. Here the CDR3 DNA reads TGTGCCAGCAGTGAATATGGGGGCCAGGACATCTATGGCTACACCTTC. Translating it yields CASSEYGGQDIYGYTF.

The chain employs TRBV6-5 and TRBJ1-1; possibly TRBD1 for D (6 bases). The V end lost 4 bases, the J end lost 6 bases, and 12 bases lay between the germline ends. There are 13 residues in the CDR3. From germline, CDR1 is MNHEY and CDR2 SVGAGI. CDR3 sequence (DNA): TGTGCCAGCAGTTCGCCAGGGGTGGCTGAAGCTTTCTTT. It translates to CASSSPGVAEAFF.

The chain carries TRBV5-1 and TRBJ1-1, with TRBD1 matching over 9 bases. Trimming at V came to 3 bases and at J to 4 bases, leaving 1 base not matched to a gene. CDR3 length equals 13 residues. Germline values: CDR1 SGHRS, CDR2 YFSETQ. CDR3 residues: CASSWGQGTEAFF. The CDR3 bases are TGCGCCAGCAGCTGGGGACAGGGCACTGAAGCTTTCTTT.

In its sample, this clone was seen once. This chain connects TRBV12-3 or TRBV12-4 to TRBJ2-7, with D unclear. V shed 2 bases and J shed 6 bases, with 8 bases lying between them. CDR3 length: 12 residues. The CDR3 here is CASSLSPGEQYV. In DNA, the CDR3 is TGTGCCAGCAGTTTAAGTCCGGGCGAGCAGTACGTC.

The gene calls are TRBV5-1 and TRBJ2-2; 8 bases fit TRBD2. This CDR3 is 15 amino acids long. Looked up from germline, CDR1 is SGHRS and CDR2 is YFSETQ. Trimming cost V 4 bases and J 5 bases; bases outside gene matches: 7. CDR3 protein: CASSRGTSETGELFF. Written as DNA, the CDR3 is TGCGCCAGCAGCCGAGGGACTAGTGAAACCGGGGAGCTGTTTTTT.

V is TRBV10-3 and J is TRBJ2-3, with D hard to call. Germline CDR1 is ENHRY and CDR2 is SYGVKD. The length of the CDR3 is 12 residues. V was clipped by 2 bases and J by 5 bases, with 5 bases between them. The CDR3 bases are TGTGCCATCAGTGAGGGCGGAGATACGCAGTATTTT. It is translated as CAISEGGDTQYF.

The J gene is TRBJ1-1, the V gene TRBV27; tentative D call: TRBD1 (5 bases). The V gene lost 10 bases and the J gene lost 4 bases, with 25 bases spanning the gap. CDR1 and CDR2 (germline): MNHEY, SMNVEV (reference sequence). This CDR3 is built from 16 residues. The CDR3 here is CANSDSPHRCATEAFF. Here the CDR3 DNA reads TGTGCCAACTCAGACAGCCCCCACAGGTGCGCCACTGAAGCTTTCTTT.